These T cell receptor beta chains were read from a single sample in a study of siplizumab effects on memory and regulatory T cells. The assay was immunoSEQ multiplex PCR, and TCRdb's table has in-frame clones only and misses some. In the table there are 60,000 to 70,000 clones, over 80% of which are singletons. Sequencing input: Tregs sorted from blood. These receptors were taken from a human donor in good health. Both conserved end residues are part of each CDR3. Fields, in order: CDR3 DNA, CDR3 protein, clone size, V gene, D gene, J gene. A D gene is named only where the DNA matches it firmly. The size entry is marked missing in some rows and otherwise reads once, few, many or a size class.

DNA: TGTGCCTGGAGTGTACGCTCACTAGCGAATGCCAAAAACATTCAGTACTTC; CDR3: CAWSVRSLANAKNIQYF; size: once; V: TRBV30; D: TRBD2; J: TRBJ2-4
DNA: TGCGCCAGCAGCCAAGATATCGGACAGGGACGCAATCAGCCCCAGCATTTT; CDR3: CASSQDIGQGRNQPQHF; size: -; V: TRBV4-1; D: TRBD1; J: TRBJ1-5
DNA: TGTGCCAGTAGTGTAAGGACAGAAGGGACCATATATTTT; CDR3: CASSVRTEGTIYF; size: -; V: TRBV19; D: -; J: TRBJ1-3
DNA: TGTGCCAGCAGACTAAAGGACAGGAGGCGCGTCAATCAGCCCCAGCATTTT; CDR3: CASRLKDRRRVNQPQHF; size: -; V: TRBV28; D: TRBD1; J: TRBJ1-5
DNA: TGTGCCAGCAGTTACTCAAAAAGCTATGGCTACACCTTC; CDR3: CASSYSKSYGYTF; size: -; V: TRBV6-6; D: -; J: TRBJ1-2
DNA: TGCAGCGTTGGATCCTTGGATGGAAACACCATATATTTT; CDR3: CSVGSLDGNTIYF; size: -; V: TRBV29-1; D: -; J: TRBJ1-3
DNA: TGTGCCAGTAGCCCAAGGGGCGGGTACTCCTACGAGCAGTACTTC; CDR3: CASSPRGGYSYEQYF; size: -; V: TRBV19; D: -; J: TRBJ2-7
DNA: TGTGCCAGCAGTTACCTCCGGGACCAGGTGAACGAGCAGTTCTTC; CDR3: CASSYLRDQVNEQFF; size: -; V: TRBV6-6; D: -; J: TRBJ2-1
DNA: TGTGCCAGCAGTGAGGAGATATGGGGAGGTGAACTGTTTTTT; CDR3: CASSEEIWGGELFF; size: -; V: TRBV2; D: -; J: TRBJ1-4
DNA: TGCGCCAGCAGCTTGACCTTTGGGACACGGAATGAGCAGTTCTTC; CDR3: CASSLTFGTRNEQFF; size: -; V: TRBV5-1; D: -; J: TRBJ2-1
DNA: TGTGCCAGCAGCTCCGCCGGGTTCGTCGATGAGCAGTTCTTC; CDR3: CASSSAGFVDEQFF; size: -; V: TRBV7-3; D: -; J: TRBJ2-1
DNA: TGTGCCAGCAGCTTCTCTAGCAAACAGCAGAGCACAGATACGCAGTATTTT; CDR3: CASSFSSKQQSTDTQYF; size: -; V: TRBV11-2; D: -; J: TRBJ2-3
DNA: TGTGCCAGTAAAAGGGAGGGGGTCCCTGGAGTATATGGCTACACCTTC; CDR3: CASKREGVPGVYGYTF; size: -; V: TRBV19; D: -; J: TRBJ1-2
DNA: TGCGCCAGCAGTCAATCGTCAGGGTGTATCTACGAGCAGTACTTC; CDR3: CASSQSSGCIYEQYF; size: -; V: TRBV23-1; D: -; J: TRBJ2-7
DNA: TGTGCCAGCAGCGTAGGAGGAGGGGGACAGTCCTACGAGCAGTACTTC; CDR3: CASSVGGGGQSYEQYF; size: -; V: TRBV9; D: -; J: TRBJ2-7
DNA: TGTGCCAGCGCGTCGGGGCCGGGTTGGGGCACAGATACGCAGTATTTT; CDR3: CASASGPGWGTDTQYF; size: -; V: TRBV2; D: -; J: TRBJ2-3
DNA: TGTGCCACCAGCAGAGTGCAGAAGGGATACGAGCAGTACTTC; CDR3: CATSRVQKGYEQYF; size: once; V: TRBV15; D: -; J: TRBJ2-7
DNA: TGTGCCAGCCTCCCTTTTTTAGGCAGCGGGAGAGATACGCAGTATTTT; CDR3: CASLPFLGSGRDTQYF; size: -; V: TRBV6-6; D: TRBD2; J: TRBJ2-3
DNA: TGTGCCTGGAGTCACGTGAACACTGAAGCTTTCTTT; CDR3: CAWSHVNTEAFF; size: -; V: TRBV30; D: -; J: TRBJ1-1
DNA: TGTGCCAGTAGTACATCGGGACAGGGGACTGAGCAGTTCTTC; CDR3: CASSTSGQGTEQFF; size: -; V: TRBV19; D: TRBD1; J: TRBJ2-1
DNA: TGTGCCAGCAGCCAAATGGGCCGAAAAGAGACCCAGTACTTC; CDR3: CASSQMGRKETQYF; size: -; V: TRBV4-2; D: -; J: TRBJ2-5
DNA: TGTGCCAGCGGACAGGGGTTCATTGAGCAGTTCTTC; CDR3: CASGQGFIEQFF; size: few; V: TRBV2; D: TRBD1; J: TRBJ2-1
DNA: TGTGCCAGCAAACAAAGGGGAGTCCCTGAAGCTTTCTTT; CDR3: CASKQRGVPEAFF; size: -; V: TRBV28; D: -; J: TRBJ1-1
DNA: TGCAGCGTCTCCTGGGCTAGCGGGATAAATACGCAGTATTTT; CDR3: CSVSWASGINTQYF; size: -; V: TRBV29-1; D: TRBD2; J: TRBJ2-3
DNA: TGTGCCAGCAGTGAAGGGCGGTGGACCACTGGAAACACCATATATTTT; CDR3: CASSEGRWTTGNTIYF; size: -; V: TRBV6-1; D: -; J: TRBJ1-3